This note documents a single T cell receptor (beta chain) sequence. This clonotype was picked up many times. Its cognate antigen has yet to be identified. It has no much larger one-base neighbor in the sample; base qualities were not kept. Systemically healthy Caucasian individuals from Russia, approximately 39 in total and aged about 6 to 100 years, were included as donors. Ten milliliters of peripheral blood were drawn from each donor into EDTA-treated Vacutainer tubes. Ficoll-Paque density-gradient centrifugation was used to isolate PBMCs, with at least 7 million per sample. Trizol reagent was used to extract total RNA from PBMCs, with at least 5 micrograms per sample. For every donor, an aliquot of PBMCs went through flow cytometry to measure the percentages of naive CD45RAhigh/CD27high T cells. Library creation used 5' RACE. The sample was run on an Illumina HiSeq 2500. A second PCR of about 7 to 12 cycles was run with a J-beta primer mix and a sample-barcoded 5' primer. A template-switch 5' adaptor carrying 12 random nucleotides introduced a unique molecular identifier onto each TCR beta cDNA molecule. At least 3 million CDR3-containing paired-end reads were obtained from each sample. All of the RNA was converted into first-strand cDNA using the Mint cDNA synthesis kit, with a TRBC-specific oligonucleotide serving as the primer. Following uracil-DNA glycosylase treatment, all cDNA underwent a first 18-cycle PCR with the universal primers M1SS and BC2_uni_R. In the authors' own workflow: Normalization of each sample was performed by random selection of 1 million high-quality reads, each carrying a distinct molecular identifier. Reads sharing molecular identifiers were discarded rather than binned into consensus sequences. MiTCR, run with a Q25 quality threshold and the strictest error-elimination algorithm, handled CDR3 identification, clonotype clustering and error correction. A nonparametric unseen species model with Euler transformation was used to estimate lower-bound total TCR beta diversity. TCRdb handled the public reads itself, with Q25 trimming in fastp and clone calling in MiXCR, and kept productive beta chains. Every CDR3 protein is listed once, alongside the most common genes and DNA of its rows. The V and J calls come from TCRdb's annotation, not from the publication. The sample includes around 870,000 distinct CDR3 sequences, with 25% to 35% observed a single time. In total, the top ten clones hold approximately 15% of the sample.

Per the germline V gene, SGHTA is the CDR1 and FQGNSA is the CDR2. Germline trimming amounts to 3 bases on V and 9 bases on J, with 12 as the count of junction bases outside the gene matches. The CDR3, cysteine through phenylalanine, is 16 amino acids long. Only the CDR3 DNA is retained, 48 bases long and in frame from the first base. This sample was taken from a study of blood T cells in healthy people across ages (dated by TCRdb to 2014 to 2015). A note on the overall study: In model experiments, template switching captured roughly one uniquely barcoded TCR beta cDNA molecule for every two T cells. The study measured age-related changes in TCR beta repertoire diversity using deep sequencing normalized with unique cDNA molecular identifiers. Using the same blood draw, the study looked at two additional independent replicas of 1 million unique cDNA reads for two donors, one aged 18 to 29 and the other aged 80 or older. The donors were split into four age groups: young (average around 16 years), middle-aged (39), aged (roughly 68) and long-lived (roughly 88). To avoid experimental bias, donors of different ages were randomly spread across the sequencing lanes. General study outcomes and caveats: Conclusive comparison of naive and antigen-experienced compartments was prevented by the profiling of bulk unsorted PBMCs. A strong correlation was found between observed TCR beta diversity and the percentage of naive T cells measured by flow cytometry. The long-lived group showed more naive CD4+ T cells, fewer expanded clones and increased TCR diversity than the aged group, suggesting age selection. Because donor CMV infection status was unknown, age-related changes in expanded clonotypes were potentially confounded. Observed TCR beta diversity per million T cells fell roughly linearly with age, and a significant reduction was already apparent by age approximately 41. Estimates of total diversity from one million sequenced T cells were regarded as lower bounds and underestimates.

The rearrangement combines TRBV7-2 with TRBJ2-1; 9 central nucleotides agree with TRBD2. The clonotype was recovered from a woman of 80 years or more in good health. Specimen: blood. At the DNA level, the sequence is TGTGCCAGCAGCTTTTGGCGGGGGGGCCCTGAAGGTGAGCAGTTCTTC. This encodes CASSFWRGGPEGEQFF.